Listed here is a single TCR beta chain. Its antigen remains unidentified. The data were obtained in a study of OX40 agonist ivuxolimab in advanced cancers. On the study more broadly: Ivuxolimab was delivered to patients intravenously every 2 weeks at doses spanning 0.01 to 10 mg/kg. Earlier anti-PD-1, anti-PD-L1 or anti-CTLA-4 therapy was permitted; less than 50% had received some. Three partial responders included one hepatocellular carcinoma patient and two cutaneous melanoma patients. Overall study findings and caveats: Clonal expansion from baseline to week 6 occurred in both CD4+ and CD8+ T cells.

Libraries were prepared by immunoSEQ multiplex PCR; TCRdb keeps only in-frame clonotypes and omits some of them. Among some 100,000 clones listed, 90% were seen once. The germline CDR1 and CDR2 sequences are SSHAT and FNYEAQ (reference sequence). This CDR3 is 15 amino acids long. Germline trimming cut 5 bases from V and 2 bases from J; bases unmatched to any gene: 5. V and J are TRBV7-7 and TRBJ2-2; the match to TRBD1 covers 7 bases. The input for sequencing was CD4+ or CD8+ T cells sorted from blood, taken in a trial of the OX40 agonist ivuxolimab. This receptor was identified in an adult with an advanced solid tumor such as melanoma, head and neck, liver or kidney cancer. CDR3 sequence reads: CASSADRVNTGELFF. Written as DNA, the CDR3 is TGTGCCAGCAGCGCTGACAGGGTTAACACCGGGGAGCTGTTTTTT.